This T cell receptor (beta chain) was captured in a study of shared clonotypes between healthy human individuals. The authors distributed each subset's genomic DNA evenly over several immunoSEQ plates. The assay was immunoSEQ multiplex PCR, and TCRdb's table has in-frame clones only and misses some. The sample shows 2.5 million or so clones, approximately 94% of them seen only once. Germline V gene data show CDR1 as MRHNA and CDR2 as SNTAGT. V gave up 4 bases and J gave up 0 bases, with 12 bases separating them. The CDR3 contains 16 residues. A word on this clone: The antigen remains undetermined.

Overall study findings and caveats: Sorted-subset sequencing was shown by rarefaction to be incomplete despite large depth. Naive CD4 clonotype sharing across several donors was about 5%.

The sequencing input was naive CD4+ T cells sorted from blood. The subset is: CD45RA+ positively selected. The chain joins TRBV6-4 to TRBJ2-2; D might be TRBD1 or TRBD2, each matching 5 bases. The sequence derives from a man aged 18 to 29 in good health. CDR3: CASSAGSTANTGELFF. The CDR3, as DNA: TGTGCCAGCAGTGCAGGGAGCACCGCGAACACCGGGGAGCTGTTTTTT.